The 30 T cell receptor beta chains presented below share a single source sample, sequenced in a study of beta chain features in type 1 diabetes. Of the isolated RNA, all was reverse transcribed, and so the sequenced material was expressed TCRB transcripts. Clones were read by immunoSEQ multiplex PCR, and TCRdb kept only the in-frame ones, dropping some. The sample carries almost 250,000 clones, less than 15% recorded once. Material for sequencing was naive CD4+ T cells from blood. The receptors here all came from a woman aged 35 to 49 in good health.

As regards this clone: At one end the junction does not follow the germline gene, possibly because of a read error. This chain links TRBV5-1 with TRBJ1-4; 7 positions agree with TRBD1. This CDR3 spans 14 amino acids. CDR1 is SGHRS and CDR2 is YFSETQ in the germline V gene. CDR3 nucleotides: TGCGCCAGCGCCCCCAGGACAGGCCTCGAAAGACTGTTTTTT. This codes for CASAPRTGLERLFF. The complete variable domain, with remaining parts taken from reference TRBV5-1 and TRBJ1-4, reads KAGVTQTPRYLIKTRGQQVTLSCSPISGHRSVSWYQQTPGQGLQFLFEYFSETQRNKGNFPGRFSGRQFSNSRSEMNVSTLELGDSALYLCASAPRTGLERLFFGSGTQLSVL.

The chain couples TRBV18 to TRBJ2-7, with 9 bases fitting TRBD1. Germline V gene data show CDR1 as KGHSH and CDR2 as LQKENI. Unmatched junction bases numbered 0, after V lost 0 bases and J lost 3 bases. The CDR3 length is 14 residues. The CDR3 coding sequence is TGTGCCAGCTCACCACCGGGACAGGGCTACGAGCAGTACTTC. As protein: CASSPPGQGYEQYF. The full variable domain, in which reference TRBV18 and TRBJ2-7 provide the parts outside the CDR3, is NAGVMQNPRHLVRRRGQEARLRCSPMKGHSHVYWYRQLPEEGLKFMVYLQKENIIDESGMPKERFSAEFPKEGPSILRIQQVVRGDSAAYFCASSPPGQGYEQYFGPGTRLTVT.

The rearrangement joins TRBV27 to TRBJ2-7, with TRBD1 identical over 8 bases. J gave up 1 base and V 6 bases, and 8 bases lay outside the gene matches. Germline loops: CDR1 MNHEY, CDR2 SMNVEV (reference sequence). This CDR3 spans 15 amino acids. The CDR3 reads CASRNQGATSYEQYF. The CDR3 region has the DNA TGTGCCAGCAGAAATCAGGGGGCTACATCCTACGAGCAGTACTTC.

The chain uses TRBV12-5 and TRBJ2-7; maybe TRBD2 (5 bases). The CDR3 runs 13 residues. CDR1 and CDR2 from the germline V gene are LGHNT and FRNRAP. The V end lost 8 bases, the J end lost 1 base, and 12 bases lay between the germline ends. The CDR3 spells CASCFPGSYEQYF. CDR3 coding DNA: TGTGCTAGTTGCTTTCCGGGGTCCTACGAGCAGTACTTC.

J is TRBJ2-7 and V is TRBV4-1; 7 positions match TRBD1. Per germline, CDR1 MGHRA and CDR2 YSYEKL. The CDR3 has 14 residues. J lost 6 bases, V lost 0 bases, and 5 bases had no gene match. As DNA, the CDR3 is TGCGCCAGCAGCCAAGAGGAGACAGGGCTCGAGCAGTACTTC. It specifies CASSQEETGLEQYF.

V usage is TRBV6-5 and J usage is TRBJ1-1; TRBD1 agrees at 9 bases. Germline V gives CDR1 MNHEY, CDR2 SVGAGI. V dropped 6 bases and J dropped 4; count of bases not matched to a gene: 9. The CDR3 is 15 residues long. The CDR3 DNA is TGTGCCAGCAGATACGCTCCGGGACAGGGCACTGAAGCTTTCTTT. Translated: CASRYAPGQGTEAFF.

The genes are TRBV7-9 and TRBJ2-5, with 14 bases matching TRBD2. The CDR3 is 17 residues long. J lost 1 base, V lost 4 bases, and 5 bases had no gene match. Germline CDR1 is SEHNR and CDR2 is FQNEAQ (reference sequence). The DNA for the CDR3 is TGTGCCAGCAGCTCCTTAGGACTAGCGGGGGGCCAAGAGACCCAGTACTTC. Residues: CASSSLGLAGGQETQYF.

In this sample, this clone turned up a few times. The chain has TRBV18 and TRBJ2-5, with D tentatively TRBD1 (6 bases). With the DNA end fitting TRBJ2-7 better, the J assignment may be wrong. CDR1 and CDR2 from the germline V gene are KGHSH and LQKENI. This CDR3 has 15 residues. The CDR3, as DNA: TGTGCCAGCTCCCCGTCGGGACAAGGAGCCTACGAGCAGTACTTC. It is translated as CASSPSGQGAYEQYF.

The table lists this clone with a few counts. V and J are TRBV11-2 and TRBJ2-5; D perhaps matches TRBD1 (5 bases). The CDR3 loop spans 11 amino acids. V was clipped by 1 base and J by 10 bases, with 7 bases between them. Germline V CDR1 and CDR2: SGHAT, FQNNGV. CDR3 sequence: CASSLGGDQYF. For the CDR3, the DNA is TGTGCCAGCAGCTTAGGGGGCGACCAGTACTTC.

This clone has just a few counts. This rearrangement joins TRBV5-1 to TRBJ2-5; D is uncertain. CDR3 size: 16 residues. V lost 4 bases, J lost 2 bases, and 18 bases lay in between. Per the germline V gene, CDR1 is SGHRS and CDR2 is YFSETQ. CDR3 sequence: CASSPDRSLRQETQYF. CDR3 DNA: TGCGCCAGCAGCCCCGACCGCTCCTTGCGGCAAGAGACCCAGTACTTC.

Here the CDR3 reads CATSRDGAGNNSPLHF. In DNA, the CDR3 is TGTGCCACCAGCAGAGATGGGGCCGGAAATAATTCACCCCTCCACTTT. The chain is built from TRBV15 and TRBJ1-6; D might be TRBD1 (5 bases). The V gene's germline CDR1 is LNHNV and CDR2 YYDKDF (reference sequence). Trimming left V 0 bases short and J 5 bases short, with 11 bases between. This CDR3 contains 16 residues.

The chain has TRBV27 and TRBJ2-6; D not certain. This CDR3 spans 15 amino acids. V was cut by 6 bases and J by 4 bases, with 13 bases left in between. Germline CDR1 reads MNHEY; CDR2 reads SMNVEV (reference sequence). CDR3 nucleotides: TGTGCCAGCAGCCCGTCCTCGAGGGGGGCCAACGTCCTGACTTTC. It specifies CASSPSSRGANVLTF. The whole variable domain, remainder taken from reference TRBV27 and TRBJ2-6, is EAQVTQNPRYLITVTGKKLTVTCSQNMNHEYMSWYRQDPGLGLRQIYYSMNVEVTDKGDVPEGYKVSRKEKRNFPLILESPSPNQTSLYFCASSPSSRGANVLTFGAGSRLTVL.

This clone turned up a few times. The chain joins TRBV9 to TRBJ1-6; 8 bases map to TRBD1. Germline values: CDR1 SGDLS, CDR2 YYNGEE. This CDR3 region has 14 residues. V gave up 0 bases and J gave up 8 bases; unmatched junction bases: 1. CDR3 residues: CASSVEQGDSPLHF. The CDR3 DNA reads TGTGCCAGCAGCGTAGAACAGGGGGATTCACCCCTCCACTTT.

This clone turned up a few times. V usage is TRBV5-1 and J usage is TRBJ2-3; possible D gene TRBD2, 5 bases. CDR1 and CDR2 (germline): SGHRS, YFSETQ. Trimming removed 1 base from V and 1 base from J, with 13 bases in between. The CDR3 sequence is 16 residues long. The CDR3 DNA follows: TGCGCCAGCAGCTTGTCCGCCACCGGGGGCACAGATACGCAGTATTTT. This translates into CASSLSATGGTDTQYF.

The rearrangement links TRBV6-6 to TRBJ1-1, with 7 bases that match TRBD1. CDR1 and CDR2 (germline): MNHNY, SVGAGI (reference sequence). The CDR3 runs 13 residues. J gave up 4 bases and V 8 bases, and 7 bases lay outside the gene matches. CDR3 nucleotide sequence: TGTGCCAGCGGGGGACAGAGTGTCACTGAAGCTTTCTTT. This gives the protein CASGGQSVTEAFF.

The chain combines TRBV23-1 with TRBJ2-3; TRBD2 aligns across 13 bases. TRBV23-1 is filed as an ORF, its function uncertain. The CDR3 extends over 19 amino acids. Trimming cost V 0 bases and J 1 base; bases outside gene matches: 7. This CDR3 reads CASSQSDLGTSGGTDTQYF. CDR3 DNA: TGCGCCAGCAGTCAATCGGATCTTGGGACTAGCGGGGGCACAGATACGCAGTATTTT.

The genes are TRBV21-1 and TRBJ2-1; the table's TRBD1 call for D was not verified on the DNA. TRBV21-1 is noted as a pseudogene. The CDR3 loop spans 16 amino acids. The CDR3 sequence: CASSETRQGFYNEQFF. CDR3 bases: TGTGCCAGCAGCGAAACGAGACAGGGGTTCTACAATGAGCAGTTCTTC.

V gene TRBV2 combines with J gene TRBJ2-5; 8 nucleotides match TRBD2. The CDR3 has 15 residues. CDR1 and CDR2 from the germline V gene are SNHLY and FYNNEI. Trimming at V came to 8 bases and at J to 3 bases, leaving 11 bases not matched to a gene. The CDR3 DNA reads TGTGCCAGCGTAGCGGGGCCCCGGAGCGAAGAGACCCAGTACTTC. Translated: CASVAGPRSEETQYF.

A word on this clone: The same CDR3 arises from other DNA sequences in this sample as well. In nucleotides, the CDR3 is TGCGCCAGCAGCTTGGGTGGCAGCTCCTACGAGCAGTACTTC. Residues: CASSLGGSSYEQYF. This chain connects TRBV5-1 to TRBJ2-7; no clear D. Trimming left V 0 bases short and J 0 bases short, with 7 bases between. Germline CDR1 and CDR2: SGHRS and YFSETQ. CDR3 length equals 14 residues.

CDR3 nucleotides: TGCGCCAGCAGCTTGACGGGACAGAATTCTGACAATGAGCAGTTCTTC. Its protein is CASSLTGQNSDNEQFF. This chain joins TRBV5-1 and TRBJ2-1; TRBD1 aligns across 7 bases. Germline values: CDR1 SGHRS, CDR2 YFSETQ. V shed 1 base and J 5 bases; nucleotides not matched to a gene: 9. This CDR3 comprises 16 residues.

The chain couples TRBV18 to TRBJ2-7, with D perhaps TRBD2 (5 bases). V was trimmed by 10 bases and J by 1 base, leaving 14 bases between them. CDR3 size: 13 residues. In germline, CDR1 is KGHSH, CDR2 LQKENI. This CDR3 is CATAPGESYEQYF. For the CDR3, the DNA is TGTGCCACCGCCCCCGGGGAATCCTACGAGCAGTACTTC.

The sample holds a few counts of this clone. The chain is built from TRBV5-1 and TRBJ1-1, with 10 bases fitting TRBD1. The CDR3 runs to 14 residues. CDR1 is SGHRS, CDR2 YFSETQ, per germline. The V segment lost 3 bases and the J segment 3 bases; nucleotides outside the gene matches: 2. The CDR3 bases are TGCGCCAGCAGCTCCGGGACAGGGGACACTGAAGCTTTCTTT. Its translation is CASSSGTGDTEAFF.

This clone was recorded only once. The V gene is TRBV10-3, the J gene TRBJ1-2; a weak D match, TRBD1 (5 bases). This CDR3 contains 15 residues. The V gene's germline CDR1 is ENHRY and CDR2 SYGVKD. Trimming took off 6 bases at V and 3 bases at J, with 17 bases between the two ends. In DNA, the CDR3 is TGTGCCATCAGACCCCTGCCAGGGTTCGACTATGGCTACACCTTC. This codes for CAIRPLPGFDYGYTF.

The chain uses TRBV4-1 and TRBJ2-5; 9 bases align to TRBD1. The CDR3 totals 15 residues. Germline V lookup: CDR1 MGHRA, CDR2 YSYEKL. After removal of 0 bases from V and 4 bases from J, the junction contained 3 bases not matched to a gene. The CDR3 DNA reads TGCGCCAGCAGCCAAGAATGGACAGGGGTAGAGACCCAGTACTTC. Its translation: CASSQEWTGVETQYF.

The chain joins TRBV10-3 to TRBJ2-5; no firm D call. This CDR3 comprises 14 residues. V was clipped by 6 bases and J by 1 base, with 12 bases between them. The germline CDR1 and CDR2 sequences are ENHRY and SYGVKD. CDR3 in amino acids: CAISQAQTQETQYF. CDR3 nucleotide sequence: TGTGCCATCAGCCAGGCGCAGACCCAAGAGACCCAGTACTTC.

The chain couples TRBV9 to TRBJ1-1; possible D gene TRBD1, 5 bases. The CDR3 consists of 13 residues. The germline V gene encodes CDR1 SGDLS and CDR2 YYNGEE. V lost 6 bases to trimming and J lost 3 bases, with 12 bases between them. The CDR3 sequence: CASKQGVDTEAFF. Written as DNA, the CDR3 is TGTGCCAGCAAACAAGGGGTGGACACTGAAGCTTTCTTT.

The chain's CDR3 is CASSDRDREAYGYTF. CDR3 bases: TGTGCCAGCAGTGACCGGGACAGGGAGGCCTATGGCTACACCTTC. V usage is TRBV2 and J usage is TRBJ1-2; TRBD1 matches 9 bases. Germline loops: CDR1 SNHLY, CDR2 FYNNEI. V gave up 3 bases and J gave up 4 bases; unmatched junction bases: 6. The CDR3 covers 15 residues.

The V gene is TRBV5-4, the J gene TRBJ2-5; TRBD2 is a possible D gene (6 bases). Germline CDR1 and CDR2: SGHNT and YYREEE (reference sequence). The CDR3 is made up of 16 amino acids. The V gene lost 3 bases and the J gene lost 2 bases, with 17 bases spanning the gap. The DNA for the CDR3 is TGTGCCAGCAGCTCCGGCGGGGCCATATGGCAAGAGACCCAGTACTTC. Protein sequence: CASSSGGAIWQETQYF. Full variable domain (missing parts from reference TRBV5-4 and TRBJ2-5): ETGVTQSPTHLIKTRGQQVTLRCSSQSGHNTVSWYQQALGQGPQFIFQYYREEENGRGNFPPRFSGLQFPNYSSELNVNALELDDSALYLCASSSGGAIWQETQYFGPGTRLLVL.

This clone has more than one count but fewer than ten. This chain connects TRBV5-4 to TRBJ2-5, with 9 positions matching TRBD1. CDR3 size: 14 residues. Trimming removed 5 bases from V and 5 bases from J; junction bases left unmatched: 7. Germline V lookup: CDR1 SGHNT, CDR2 YYREEE (reference sequence). This CDR3 is CASSNRQGGETQYF. The CDR3 DNA follows: TGTGCCAGCAGTAATCGACAGGGGGGTGAGACCCAGTACTTC.

This clone was observed a few times. The chain uses TRBV18 and TRBJ1-1; D perhaps matches TRBD1 (6 bases). This CDR3 has 14 residues. CDR1 and CDR2 from the germline V gene are KGHSH and LQKENI. V was pared by 3 bases and J by 13 bases, with 21 bases between. The CDR3 loop reads CASSPKQGRAEGFF. The CDR3 nucleotides read TGTGCCAGCTCACCCAAACAGGGAAGGGCCGAGGGTTTCTTT. Based on the CDR3 plus reference TRBV18 and TRBJ1-1, the full variable domain is NAGVMQNPRHLVRRRGQEARLRCSPMKGHSHVYWYRQLPEEGLKFMVYLQKENIIDESGMPKERFSAEFPKEGPSILRIQQVVRGDSAAYFCASSPKQGRAEGFFGQGTRLTVV.